This TCR beta chain comes out of a study of blood T cell repertoires in COVID-19. Study background: Material from acute and convalescent COVID-19 was sourced from the United States, Italy and Spain. T cells, B-cell-depleted T cells, or PBMCs supplied cDNA or gDNA.

V dropped 5 bases and J dropped 10; count of bases not matched to a gene: 6. CDR1 is SGHVS and CDR2 is FQNEAQ in the germline V gene. The CDR3 is made up of 12 amino acids. Original processing methods: Counts of nucleated cells, estimated from reference gene primer amplification, were obtained. Libraries were prepared by immunoSEQ multiplex PCR; TCRdb keeps only in-frame clonotypes and omits some of them. V and J calls and clone size come straight from that table; D and trimming were deduced from the DNA. Of about 210,000 clones in the sample, 75% to 90% were seen once. The receptor's source is a woman aged 40 to 50 with acute or convalescent COVID-19. The chain is built from TRBV7-8 and TRBJ1-1; 8 bases are shared with TRBD1. Sequencing was performed on peripheral blood. For the CDR3, the DNA is TGTGCCAGCAGCCGTTCTACAGGGGGAGCTTTCTTT. Its protein is CASSRSTGGAFF.